This T cell receptor (beta chain) was obtained from a study of vaccination and CD4 T cells after COVID-19. The wider study: A median of around 70 days (range 14 to 241) separated dose two from the taking of post-vaccine samples. Cells were stimulated with overlapping spike peptides from SARS-CoV-2, HCoV-NL63, HCoV-OC43 and HCoV-229E.

Cultured CD4+ T cells had their DNA profiled by the Oncomine TCR Beta short-read assay. Investigators obtained genomic DNA by extraction from cultured CD4+ T cells. TCRdb re-called the PCR reads with MiXCR, one entry per CDR3 protein. The sample contains roughly 9,600 distinct CDR3 sequences, about 34% of which appear only once. The junction had 6 bases not matched to a gene; V was cut back by 0 bases and J by 8 bases. The CDR3 spans 13 residues. The germline gives CDR1 DFQATT, CDR2 SNEGSKA (reference sequence). As for treatment: approximately 10-day PBMC culture with coronavirus spike peptide pools or control peptides (ViraFEST assay). Harvesting of the unexposed donor's CD4+ T cells predated the COVID-19 pandemic (2011-2018). The researchers probed unexposed-donor CD4+ T cells with SARS-CoV-2 S/N and four cold-coronavirus spikes, cells permitting. This clonotype was seen a few times. The antigen remains undetermined.

The chain combines TRBV20-1 with TRBJ1-1; TRBD1 agrees at 7 bases. The receptor comes from a human donor in good health. The sample taken for sequencing was CD4+ T cells from blood, cultured in vitro. The CDR3 reads CSAREGSDREAFF. The CDR3 DNA follows: TGCAGTGCTAGAGAGGGATCGGACAGGGAAGCTTTCTTT.